These T cell receptor beta chains were read from a single sample in a study of blood T cell repertoires in COVID-19. The protocol was immunoSEQ multiplex PCR, while the TCRdb copy is restricted to in-frame clones and leaves out a portion. Here the sample spans approximately 99,000 clones, 88% being singletons. Sequenced: peripheral blood. These receptors originate from a man over 45 with COVID-19, enrolled during active disease. Both conserved end residues are part of each CDR3. Fields, in order: clone size, D gene, V gene, J gene, CDR3 protein, CDR3 DNA. The D gene is left open where the match is weak. Clone sizes are given selectively: once, few, many, or a class where the clone is expanded.

>-|TRBD1|TRBV5-4|TRBJ1-4
CASKTGGVQANEKLFF
TGTGCCAGCAAAACAGGGGGCGTTCAAGCTAATGAAAAACTGTTTTTT
>-|TRBD1|TRBV19|TRBJ1-1
CASSMTGGAGSLFF
TGTGCCAGTAGTATGACAGGGGGCGCTGGAAGTCTTTTCTTT
>-|-|TRBV11-2|TRBJ2-7
CASKGRDYEQYF
TGTGCCAGCAAGGGGCGGGACTACGAGCAGTACTTC
>-|-|TRBV5-1|TRBJ1-2
CASSLSRTATLYGYTF
TGCGCCAGCAGCTTGAGTCGGACAGCCACTCTCTATGGCTACACCTTC
>few|TRBD1|TRBV7-3|TRBJ2-2
CASSFRTGLGTGELFF
TGTGCCAGCAGCTTCCGGACAGGGTTGGGCACCGGGGAGCTGTTTTTT
>-|TRBD2|TRBV5-1|TRBJ2-3
CASSLDPGGGIDTQYF
TGCGCCAGCAGCTTGGATCCGGGGGGTGGGATAGATACGCAGTATTTT
>-|TRBD2|TRBV3-1/TRBV3-2|TRBJ2-1
CASSPLRRTSGNNEQFF
TGTGCCAGCAGCCCCCTGAGGAGGACTAGCGGAAACAATGAGCAGTTCTTC
>-|-|TRBV21-1|TRBJ1-2
CASSKGGTGQTTYGYTF
TGTGCCAGCAGCAAAGGGGGGACAGGCCAAACGACCTATGGCTACACCTTC
>once|-|TRBV19|TRBJ1-1
CASSHPRRGGNTEAFF
TGTGCCAGTAGTCATCCCCGCCGAGGAGGGAACACTGAAGCTTTCTTT
>-|-|TRBV27|TRBJ2-7
CASSLLSESSYEQYF
TGTGCCAGCAGTTTATTGAGCGAGAGCTCCTACGAGCAGTACTTC
>-|TRBD2|TRBV11-3|TRBJ2-1
CASSDYSGGAINEQFF
TGTGCCAGCAGCGACTATAGCGGGGGGGCCATTAATGAGCAGTTCTTC
>-|TRBD1|TRBV27|TRBJ1-3
CASSPGTGPGNTIYF
TGTGCCAGCAGTCCGGGGACAGGGCCTGGAAACACCATATATTTT
>-|TRBD1|TRBV15|TRBJ2-3
CATSRLQGEADTQYF
TGTGCCACCAGCAGATTACAGGGGGAGGCAGATACGCAGTATTTT
>-|TRBD1|TRBV9|TRBJ1-1
CASSQQGMNTEAFF
TGTGCCAGCAGCCAACAGGGGATGAACACTGAAGCTTTCTTT
>-|TRBD1|TRBV11-2|TRBJ1-5
CASSSGQSSNQPQHF
TGTGCCAGCAGCTCGGGACAGAGTAGCAATCAGCCCCAGCATTTT
>-|TRBD2|TRBV28|TRBJ2-7
CASSTTSGTSGGVLSRQYF
TGTGCCAGCAGTACCACCTCCGGGACTAGCGGGGGAGTTCTAAGTCGGCAGTACTTC
>-|-|TRBV28|TRBJ2-7
CASGIQVNYEQYF
TGTGCCAGCGGCATCCAGGTAAACTACGAGCAGTACTTC
>-|-|TRBV6-5|TRBJ1-1
CASSYRNTEAFF
TGTGCCAGCAGTTATAGGAACACTGAAGCTTTCTTT
>-|-|TRBV19|TRBJ1-2
CASRRAGTVNYGYTF
TGTGCCAGTAGGCGGGCGGGGACCGTTAACTATGGCTACACCTTC
>-|-|TRBV27|TRBJ1-5
CASSPPGMGQPQHF
TGTGCCAGCAGCCCGCCAGGGATGGGTCAGCCCCAGCATTTT
>-|TRBD1|TRBV6-5|TRBJ2-7
CASSPGQGALYEQYF
TGTGCCAGCAGCCCCGGGCAGGGGGCCCTCTACGAGCAGTACTTC
>-|TRBD1|TRBV18|TRBJ1-1
CASSPTTGTGITEAFF
TGTGCCAGCTCACCAACGACCGGGACAGGGATCACTGAAGCTTTCTTT
>-|TRBD2|TRBV6-2/TRBV6-3|TRBJ2-3
CASSPTGLAGPSDTQYF
TGTGCCAGCAGCCCTACGGGACTAGCGGGACCCAGCGATACGCAGTATTTT
>few|TRBD1|TRBV9|TRBJ2-5
CASSVGVGQGGSETQYF
TGTGCCAGCAGCGTAGGCGTGGGACAGGGAGGTTCGGAGACCCAGTACTTC
>-|TRBD1|TRBV14|TRBJ1-2
CASSRTGGGLYGYTF
TGTGCCAGCAGCCGTACAGGGGGCGGGTTATATGGCTACACCTTC
>once|TRBD1|TRBV28|TRBJ1-4
CASSLPQDRGREKLFF
TGTGCCAGCAGTCTCCCCCAGGACAGGGGGCGTGAAAAACTGTTTTTT
>-|TRBD2|TRBV12-5|TRBJ2-1
CASGNSGAYNEQFF
TGTGCTAGTGGCAATAGCGGGGCCTACAATGAGCAGTTCTTC
>-|TRBD1|TRBV30|TRBJ1-2
CAWIDRGRGYGYTF
TGTGCCTGGATCGACAGGGGGCGAGGCTATGGCTACACCTTC
>-|-|TRBV10-3|TRBJ1-6
CAISEVRGGDSPLHF
TGTGCCATCAGTGAGGTCAGGGGCGGTGATTCACCCCTCCACTTT
>-|-|TRBV3-1/TRBV3-2|TRBJ1-4
CASSQARGMGTNEKLFF
TGTGCCAGCAGCCAGGCCAGGGGCATGGGGACTAATGAAAAACTGTTTTTT
>-|TRBD2|TRBV7-2|TRBJ2-1
CASSTASGVNEQFF
TGTGCCAGCAGCACGGCTAGCGGGGTCAATGAGCAGTTCTTC